The rows below give T cell receptor beta chains drawn from one sample of a study of T cell clones after liver transplantation. The assay was immunoSEQ multiplex PCR, and TCRdb's table has in-frame clones only and misses some. The sample lists roughly 100,000 clones; around four fifths were seen once. The sequenced sample was CD4+ T cells from blood, obtained approximately 43 months after liver transplant. The source of these receptors is a human patient who received a liver transplant. Some T cells could come from the graft donor. Each CDR3 is given with its conserved first and last residue. D genes are given only for firm matches. Clone size is not always given. Where it is, it says once, few, many or a class for expanded clones.

V: TRBV11-2
J: TRBJ1-6
D: -
size: -
DNA: TGTGCCAGCAGCTTAGGGGGGGTATCGGCACCCCTCCACTTT
CDR3: CASSLGGVSAPLHF

V: TRBV7-9
J: TRBJ2-1
D: TRBD1
size: -
DNA: TGTGCCAGCAGCTTAGACGGCAGGGGGTGGGATGAGCAGTTCTTC
CDR3: CASSLDGRGWDEQFF

V: TRBV11-2
J: TRBJ2-5
D: TRBD2
size: -
DNA: TGTGCCAGCAGCGCTGGACTAGCGGGAGAAGTACGAGAGACCCAGTACTTC
CDR3: CASSAGLAGEVRETQYF

V: TRBV19
J: TRBJ2-2
D: -
size: -
DNA: TGTGCCAGTAGTGCCAGGACGGACAACACCGGGGAGCTGTTTTTT
CDR3: CASSARTDNTGELFF

V: TRBV6-1
J: TRBJ2-7
D: -
size: -
DNA: TGTGCCAGCAGTCAATTCTACGAGCAGTACTTC
CDR3: CASSQFYEQYF

V: TRBV7-6
J: TRBJ1-3
D: -
size: -
DNA: TGTGCCAGCAGCTTAGAACTCTCTGCGCGAAACACCATATATTTT
CDR3: CASSLELSARNTIYF

V: TRBV5-1
J: TRBJ2-7
D: -
size: -
DNA: TGCGCCAGCAGCTTTGCCCAGGGGCCCAACGAGCAGTACTTC
CDR3: CASSFAQGPNEQYF

V: TRBV30
J: TRBJ1-1
D: TRBD1
size: few
DNA: TGTGCCTGGAGTGTACAACAGGGGGGCACTGAAGCTTTCTTT
CDR3: CAWSVQQGGTEAFF

V: TRBV28
J: TRBJ2-7
D: -
size: -
DNA: TGTGCCAGCAGTTTGTCCGGGTACGAGCAGTACTTC
CDR3: CASSLSGYEQYF

V: TRBV7-9
J: TRBJ2-7
D: TRBD2
size: -
DNA: TGTGCCAGCAGCCTTGCGGGGGGCAGGGAGCAGTACTTC
CDR3: CASSLAGGREQYF

V: TRBV2
J: TRBJ1-5
D: -
size: -
DNA: TGTGCCAGCAGTAAGGACTACAATCAGCCCCAGCATTTT
CDR3: CASSKDYNQPQHF

V: TRBV30
J: TRBJ1-3
D: -
size: -
DNA: TGTGCCTGGAGTGTTAACGTCAATCCTGGAAACACCATATATTTT
CDR3: CAWSVNVNPGNTIYF

V: TRBV28
J: TRBJ2-1
D: -
size: -
DNA: TGTGCCAGCAGTTTACTAGGCCGGAGCTCCTACAATGAGCAGTTCTTC
CDR3: CASSLLGRSSYNEQFF

V: TRBV28
J: TRBJ2-2
D: -
size: -
DNA: TGTGCCAGCAAAGGAGCGGTCAACACCGGGGAGCTGTTTTTT
CDR3: CASKGAVNTGELFF

V: TRBV18
J: TRBJ2-2
D: -
size: -
DNA: TGTGCCAGCTCACTAGGAGGGGGGCAGAACACCGGGGAGCTGTTTTTT
CDR3: CASSLGGGQNTGELFF

V: TRBV9
J: TRBJ2-2
D: -
size: -
DNA: TGTGCCAGCAGCGTCGTATACACCGGGGAGCTGTTTTTT
CDR3: CASSVVYTGELFF

V: TRBV2
J: TRBJ1-3
D: -
size: once
DNA: TGTGCCAGCAGTGACCCGACGGGAGGGATTGGAAACACCATATATTTT
CDR3: CASSDPTGGIGNTIYF

V: TRBV15
J: TRBJ1-5
D: -
size: -
DNA: TGTGCCACCAGCAGAGAGAGGAGTTCGAGCAATCAGCCCCAGCATTTT
CDR3: CATSRERSSSNQPQHF

V: TRBV4-2
J: TRBJ1-5
D: -
size: once
DNA: TGTGCCAGCAGCCAAGATCGGAATCAGCCCCAGCATTTT
CDR3: CASSQDRNQPQHF

V: TRBV7-3
J: TRBJ2-1
D: -
size: -
DNA: TGTGCCAGCAGCTTAACTTTTCCAGGGGAGCAGTTCTTC
CDR3: CASSLTFPGEQFF

V: TRBV29-1
J: TRBJ2-1
D: -
size: -
DNA: TGCAGCCTGAGGAGGGGGCAGGTGAATGAGCAGTTCTTC
CDR3: CSLRRGQVNEQFF

V: TRBV5-1
J: TRBJ2-3
D: -
size: -
DNA: TGCGCCAGCAGCTTTGGCGGGGCAGCAGATACGCAGTATTTT
CDR3: CASSFGGAADTQYF

V: TRBV30
J: TRBJ2-1
D: TRBD2
size: -
DNA: TGTGCCTGGAGTGCGGCGTCTAGCGGGATAGGTCCGCAGTTCTTC
CDR3: CAWSAASSGIGPQFF

V: TRBV28
J: TRBJ1-2
D: -
size: -
DNA: TGTGCCAGCAGTTTAGTGGGAGCCTATGGCTACACCTTC
CDR3: CASSLVGAYGYTF

V: TRBV18
J: TRBJ1-4
D: -
size: few
DNA: TGTGCCAGCTCACCAATGGGGCAGGCGAATGAAAAACTGTTTTTT
CDR3: CASSPMGQANEKLFF

V: TRBV6-6
J: TRBJ1-1
D: -
size: -
DNA: TGTGCCAGCAGTTACTCGTACAAGAACACTGAAGCTTTCTTT
CDR3: CASSYSYKNTEAFF

V: TRBV11-3
J: TRBJ1-1
D: -
size: -
DNA: TGTGCCAGCAGCTTAGAGGGTGAGAACACTGAAGCTTTCTTT
CDR3: CASSLEGENTEAFF